Below, 27 T cell receptor beta chains from the same sample are listed, as sequenced in a study of T cells in Graves' hyperthyroidism and ophthalmopathy. Researchers took RNA transcripts and amplified the TCR beta CDR3 regions from them. The HTBI primer set was used in a first-round RT-PCR of the TCR CDR3. MiXCR, applied by TCRdb to the multiplex PCR reads, yields one record per CDR3 protein. The top ten clones hold 25% to 30% of a sample with about 400,000 distinct CDR3 sequences, about an eighth of them seen once. Sequencing used blood. The source is a man aged 50 to 59 with Graves' ophthalmopathy.

This clonotype was seen more than once but under ten times. This sequence may be a read error, since a much larger clone differs from it by one base. The chain carries TRBV28 and TRBJ2-1; TRBD1 aligns across 11 bases. The CDR3 has 16 residues. The germline V gene has CDR1 MDHEN and CDR2 SYDVKM. The CDR3 spells CTSSSGQGVSYNEQFF. DNA for the CDR3: TGTACCAGCAGTTCGGGACAGGGGGTGTCCTACAATGAGCAGTTCTTC.

This clonotype was detected many times. This chain uses TRBV14 with TRBJ2-5, with 9 bases that match TRBD2. The V gene end was trimmed by 2 bases and the J gene end by 4 bases; junction bases not matched to a gene: 5. This CDR3 has 15 amino acids. Germline V gives CDR1 SGHDN, CDR2 FVKESK. In DNA, the CDR3 is TGTGCCAGCAGCCAATTGGCTAGCGGGATAGAGACCCAGTACTTC. Translated, it gives CASSQLASGIETQYF.

This clonotype occurred many times. This chain links TRBV20-1 with TRBJ2-5; 7 nucleotides match TRBD2. The CDR3 totals 14 residues. Germline V gene sequence: CDR1 DFQATT, CDR2 SNEGSKA (reference sequence). V gave up 6 bases and J gave up 3 bases; unmatched junction bases: 10. The CDR3 sequence: CSAPPGLKKETQYF. The CDR3 DNA reads TGCAGTGCGCCCCCGGGACTAAAAAAAGAGACCCAGTACTTC.

This clonotype was picked up a small number of times. The chain carries TRBV7-3 and TRBJ2-7, with 7 bases that match TRBD2. Germline V gene lookup returns CDR1 SGHTA and CDR2 FQGTGA. CDR3 length: 15 residues. The J segment lost 1 base and the V segment lost 5 bases, leaving 8 bases of the junction unmatched. In DNA, the CDR3 is TGTGCCAGCAGCCACGGGACTACCAGTTCCTACGAGCAGTACTTC. Its protein product is CASSHGTTSSYEQYF.

The rearrangement joins TRBV5-1 to TRBJ2-3; D may be TRBD1 (6 bases). Between the trimmed V and J ends, which lost 0 bases and 4 bases, there was a span of 12 bases. Per the germline V gene, CDR1 is SGHRS and CDR2 is YFSETQ. CDR3 length: 15 amino acids. The CDR3 DNA reads as TGCGCCAGCAGCTTGGCAGGGGCAGGGCCAGATACGCAGTATTTT. Protein product: CASSLAGAGPDTQYF.

Ten or more counts support this clonotype. J is TRBJ2-5 and V is TRBV20-1, with 7 bases matching TRBD1. Germline assignment: CDR1 DFQATT and CDR2 SNEGSKA (reference sequence). This CDR3 is built from 15 residues. V was clipped by 0 bases and J by 4 bases; unmatched bases: 8. CDR3 region: CSARDGTAQRETQYF. CDR3 DNA: TGCAGTGCTAGAGATGGGACAGCCCAAAGAGAGACCCAGTACTTC.

This clonotype was detected a few times. The genes are TRBV19 and TRBJ1-4; D may be TRBD1 (6 bases). Germline loops: CDR1 LNHDA, CDR2 SQIVND (reference sequence). Trimming removed 1 base at V and 7 bases at J, with 10 bases between. This CDR3 spans 14 amino acids. CDR3 region: CASSIGQGREKLFF. Written as DNA, the CDR3 is TGTGCCAGTAGTATAGGGCAGGGGCGTGAAAAACTGTTTTTT.

This clonotype was observed at least ten times. The chain links TRBV18 to TRBJ2-7; either TRBD1 or TRBD2 may supply D (5 bases each). CDR1 is KGHSH, CDR2 LQKENI, per germline. The CDR3 contains 16 residues. The V end was cut by 3 bases, the J end by 6 bases, with 21 bases between. CDR3 coding DNA: TGTGCCAGCTCACCCCTTTCGGGGCCATCGCAGCTCGAGCAGTACTTC. Its translation: CASSPLSGPSQLEQYF.

J is TRBJ2-5 and V is TRBV20-1; D assignment may be TRBD1 or TRBD2 (5 bases each). V lost 0 bases and J lost 10, with 15 bases in between. Germline CDR1 DFQATT, CDR2 SNEGSKA (reference sequence). The CDR3 totals 13 residues. As DNA, the CDR3 is TGCAGTGCTAGAGAGGGACCGCGAGGAGTCCAGTACTTC. Translated: CSAREGPRGVQYF.

Only a few counts were recorded for this clonotype. The V gene is TRBV12-3 or TRBV12-4, the J gene TRBJ2-2; D not resolved. Trimming removed 7 bases at V and 7 bases at J, with 19 bases between. The CDR3 contains 15 residues. The CDR3: CASTLARILGGELFF. The CDR3 nucleotides read TGTGCCAGCACCTTGGCGCGGATCCTCGGCGGGGAGCTGTTTTTT.

The rearrangement links TRBV30 to TRBJ2-5, with 8 bases identical to TRBD2. There are 14 residues in the CDR3. The V segment lost 5 bases and the J segment 5 bases; nucleotides outside the gene matches: 10. Per the germline V gene, CDR1 is GTSNPN and CDR2 is SVGIG (reference sequence). CDR3 amino acids: CAWVRQAGVETQYF. Here the CDR3 DNA reads TGTGCCTGGGTACGCCAAGCGGGAGTTGAGACCCAGTACTTC. The entire variable domain, with the rest obtained from reference TRBV30 and TRBJ2-5, is as follows: SQTIHQWPATLVQPVGSPLSLECTVEGTSNPNLYWYRQAAGRGLQLLFYSVGIGQISSEVPQNLSASRPQDRQFILSSKKLLLSDSGFYLCAWVRQAGVETQYFGPGTRLLVL.

This clonotype was found many times. The chain carries TRBV2 and TRBJ1-3; D gene unclear. The V and J ends lost 4 bases and 8 bases respectively, with 6 bases between them. Looked up from germline, CDR1 is SNHLY and CDR2 is FYNNEI. The CDR3 totals 11 residues. The CDR3 DNA is TGTGCCAGCAGTGTCGGGGACACCATATATTTT. Its translation is CASSVGDTIYF.

The gene calls are TRBV29-1 and TRBJ2-3, with D unclear. The CDR3 runs 13 residues. Germline V gene sequence: CDR1 SQVTM, CDR2 ANQGSEA. V gave up 5 bases and J gave up 0 bases, with 9 bases separating them. CDR3 DNA: TGCAGCGTTCGCCGGGCTAGCACAGATACGCAGTATTTT. It encodes CSVRRASTDTQYF.

This clonotype was seen at least ten times. This chain joins TRBV7-2 and TRBJ1-1, with D possibly being TRBD1 (6 bases). Trimming took 6 bases from V and 0 from J, leaving 14 bases between them. The CDR3 runs to 15 residues. Germline CDR1 reads SGHTA; CDR2 reads FQGNSA. CDR3 in DNA: TGTGCCAGCAGACAAGGGGGACCCATGAACACTGAAGCTTTCTTT. Translating gives CASRQGGPMNTEAFF.

This clonotype was seen repeatedly, ten times or more. The chain recombines TRBV7-9 with TRBJ2-7, with 7 bases matching TRBD1. V was clipped by 7 bases and J by 2 bases; unmatched bases: 5. Germline V gene lookup returns CDR1 SEHNR and CDR2 FQNEAQ (reference sequence). CDR3 length equals 13 residues. CDR3 sequence (DNA): TGTGCCAGCACCATGACAGGGACCTACGAGCAGTACTTC. It codes for CASTMTGTYEQYF. The full variable domain, rest sourced from reference TRBV7-9 and TRBJ2-7, is DTGVSQNPRHKITKRGQNVTFRCDPISEHNRLYWYRQTLGQGPEFLTYFQNEAQLEKSRLLSDRFSAERPKGSFSTLEIQRTEQGDSAMYLCASTMTGTYEQYFGPGTRLTVT.

This rearrangement joins TRBV19 to TRBJ2-2; possible D gene TRBD2, 5 bases. The germline V gene has CDR1 LNHDA and CDR2 SQIVND (reference sequence). This CDR3 contains 13 residues. V lost 3 bases and J 13 bases, leaving 15 bases between the germline ends. The CDR3: CASSINAEGPLFF. Written as DNA, the CDR3 is TGTGCCAGTAGTATCAATGCTGAGGGTCCGCTGTTTTTT.

The chain has TRBV11-2 and TRBJ2-1, with TRBD1 matching 7 bases. The CDR3 extends over 15 amino acids. Germline V gives CDR1 SGHAT, CDR2 FQNNGV. V trimming: 5 bases; J trimming: 4 bases; junction bases outside the gene matches: 8. CDR3 loop: CASSPRSDRYNEQFF. The CDR3, as DNA: TGTGCCAGCAGCCCACGATCGGACAGGTACAATGAGCAGTTCTTC. The whole variable domain, filled in from reference TRBV11-2 and TRBJ2-1, reads EAGVAQSPRYKIIEKRQSVAFWCNPISGHATLYWYQQILGQGPKLLIQFQNNGVVDDSQLPKDRFSAERLKGVDSTLKIQPAKLEDSAVYLCASSPRSDRYNEQFFGPGTRLTVL.

This clonotype was picked up many times. This chain links TRBV28 with TRBJ2-5, with D possibly TRBD2 on 5 matching bases. Trimming removed 6 bases from V and 5 bases from J, with 19 bases in between. CDR1 is MDHEN and CDR2 is SYDVKM in the germline V gene. The CDR3 consists of 15 residues. DNA of the CDR3: TGTGCCAGCAGCCCACCGTTAGCGTTATTCGAGACCCAGTACTTC. Translating it yields CASSPPLALFETQYF.

This clonotype appeared a few times. This rearrangement joins TRBV24-1 to TRBJ2-3; D call uncertain. Germline-derived CDR1 and CDR2 are KGHDR and SFDVKD. V was clipped by 8 bases and J by 0 bases, with 11 bases between them. The CDR3 sequence is 14 residues long. CDR3 in amino acids: CATTRGTSTDTQYF. In DNA form, the CDR3 reads TGTGCCACCACCCGCGGCACTAGCACAGATACGCAGTATTTT.

The CDR3 reads CASSNPDRGYTEAFF. The CDR3 region has the DNA TGTGCCAGCAGTAACCCTGACAGGGGCTACACTGAAGCTTTCTTT. V usage is TRBV6-5 and J usage is TRBJ1-1; 8 bases fit TRBD1. J lost 3 bases, V lost 5 bases, and 8 bases had no gene match. The CDR3 has 15 residues. CDR1 MNHEY and CDR2 SVGAGI come from the germline V gene.

Many counts were recorded for this clonotype. The junction and the germline gene differ at one end; a read error may be behind it. The CDR3 DNA reads as TGCGCCAGCAGCTTGACAGGCGCGTACGAGCAGTACTTC. Translating it yields CASSLTGAYEQYF. The chain is built from TRBV12-3 or TRBV12-4 and TRBJ2-7; the D gene is possibly TRBD1 (6 bases). The CDR3 is made up of 13 amino acids.

The rearrangement links TRBV27 to TRBJ2-3; 13 bases line up with TRBD2. CDR1 and CDR2 (germline): MNHEY, SMNVEV (reference sequence). Trimming took 4 bases from V and 5 from J; bases not matched to a gene: 21. CDR3 length: 21 residues. CDR3 in amino acids: CASSSYGFPRTSGRLKDTQYF. Here the CDR3 DNA reads TGTGCCAGCAGTTCATATGGGTTTCCAAGGACTAGCGGGAGATTGAAAGATACGCAGTATTTT.

Concerning this clonotype itself: It may be a read error: a sequence one base away is much more abundant. V usage is TRBV29-1 and J usage is TRBJ1-5; D gene unclear. From germline, CDR1 is SQVTM and CDR2 ANQGSEA. There are 13 residues in the CDR3. CDR3 protein: CGAAFGSNQPQHF. CDR3 DNA sequence: TGCGGCGCCGCATTTGGGAGCAATCAGCCCCAGCATTTT.

This clonotype has just a few counts. V gene TRBV10-1 combines with J gene TRBJ2-4; D possibly corresponds to TRBD2 (6 bases). V gave up 0 bases and J gave up 6 bases, with 21 bases separating them. This CDR3 spans 18 amino acids. Germline CDR1 WNHNN, CDR2 SYGVQD (reference sequence). CDR3 nucleotides: TGCGCCAGCAGTGAGTCGAATTTCGGTGCGGGATGGGGAAACATTCAGTACTTC. Its protein product is CASSESNFGAGWGNIQYF.

J is TRBJ2-6 and V is TRBV27; maybe TRBD1 (6 bases). The V and J ends lost 3 bases and 4 bases respectively, with 13 bases between them. The length of the CDR3 is 16 residues. The germline CDR1 and CDR2 sequences are MNHEY and SMNVEV (reference sequence). CDR3 amino acids: CASSFGRQAGANVLTF. CDR3 coding DNA: TGTGCCAGCAGTTTCGGTAGACAGGCGGGGGCCAACGTCCTGACTTTC. The full variable domain, in which reference TRBV27 and TRBJ2-6 provide the parts outside the CDR3, is EAQVTQNPRYLITVTGKKLTVTCSQNMNHEYMSWYRQDPGLGLRQIYYSMNVEVTDKGDVPEGYKVSRKEKRNFPLILESPSPNQTSLYFCASSFGRQAGANVLTFGAGSRLTVL.

This clonotype occurred many times. This sequence joins TRBV5-8 and TRBJ1-3; 9 nucleotides line up with TRBD1. CDR3 length: 19 residues. CDR1 SGHTS and CDR2 YDEGEE come from the germline V gene. The trim removed 8 bases at V and 2 bases at J, leaving 20 bases unmatched. As DNA, the CDR3 is TGTGCCAGTACGATGGGAACAGGGGGCTCTTTCGTTGCTGGAAACACCATATATTTT. Translation: CASTMGTGGSFVAGNTIYF.

This clonotype turned up a few times. The rearrangement links TRBV10-2 to TRBJ1-5, with D possibly matching TRBD1 (5 bases). Trimming shortened V by 3 bases and J by 2 bases, and 5 bases separated the two germline ends. Germline values: CDR1 WSHSY, CDR2 SAAADI. The CDR3 extends over 13 amino acids. The CDR3 spells CASSDRGNQPQHF. CDR3 coding DNA: TGCGCCAGCAGTGACAGGGGCAATCAGCCCCAGCATTTT.